One sample yielded the 18 T cell receptor beta chains listed below, sequenced in a study of shared clonotypes between healthy human individuals. Sequencing was performed with immunoSEQ multiplex PCR; in TCRdb, only in-frame clones are kept and a portion is missing. There are over a million clones in the sample; roughly 96% occur only once, and approximately 1.1% lies in the top ten. Sequencing was done on a sample of naive CD4+ T cells sorted from blood. Documented subset: CD45RA+ positively selected. Receptor source: a man aged 25-40 years in good health.

The chain joins TRBV4-3 to TRBJ1-2; TRBD1 is a possible D gene (5 bases). From germline, CDR1 is LGHNA and CDR2 YSLEER. Deletions cut 1 base from V and 4 bases from J, with 13 bases between. The CDR3 is made up of 15 amino acids. In nucleotides, the CDR3 is TGCGCCAGCAGCCAAGGACGGGGACGTCGCTATGGCTACACCTTC. Its protein is CASSQGRGRRYGYTF.

CDR3 nucleotides: TGCGCCAGCAGCTTGGCCGAACAGGCGGCAGCTTTCTTT. Encoded protein: CASSLAEQAAAFF. The chain is built from TRBV5-1 and TRBJ1-1; D perhaps matches TRBD1 (5 bases). CDR1 SGHRS and CDR2 YFSETQ come from the germline V gene. The V end was cut by 0 bases, the J end by 10 bases, with 13 bases between. The CDR3 has 13 amino acids.

V usage is TRBV7-9 and J usage is TRBJ1-4, with TRBD1 matching over 10 bases. J gave up 6 bases and V 2 bases, and 3 bases lay outside the gene matches. Germline V CDR1 and CDR2: SEHNR, FQNEAQ (reference sequence). The CDR3 sequence is 15 residues long. The CDR3 sequence is CASSLIGTGDEKLFF. The CDR3, as DNA: TGTGCCAGCAGCTTAATTGGGACAGGGGATGAAAAACTGTTTTTT.

This chain connects TRBV30 to TRBJ1-1; D uncertain. V was shortened by 3 bases and J by 1 base, with 9 bases between the two germline ends. The CDR3 is made up of 13 amino acids. The germline V gene encodes CDR1 GTSNPN and CDR2 SVGIG (reference sequence). The CDR3 region has the DNA TGTGCCTGGAGCTCCAAGGCGAACACTGAAGCTTTCTTT. It specifies CAWSSKANTEAFF.

The genes are TRBV7-2 and TRBJ1-2; D call uncertain. Trimming removed 10 bases at V and 2 bases at J, with 14 bases between. CDR3 length equals 13 residues. The germline CDR1 and CDR2 sequences are SGHTA and FQGNSA. CDR3 nucleotides: TGTGCCACCCCGGGAGCGGGGAACTATGGCTACACCTTC. Encoded protein: CATPGAGNYGYTF.

The V call is TRBV9, the J call TRBJ1-3, with TRBD1 identical over 10 bases. This CDR3 contains 17 residues. V lost 0 bases and J lost 2; bases outside the gene matches: 5. Germline V gene lookup returns CDR1 SGDLS and CDR2 YYNGEE. CDR3 residues: CASSVAETGGPGNTIYF. The CDR3 region has the DNA TGTGCCAGCAGCGTAGCCGAGACAGGGGGCCCTGGAAACACCATATATTTT.

CDR3 nucleotides: TGTGCCAGCAGCTTAACGGGAGCCACCGGGGAGCTGTTTTTT. Protein sequence: CASSLTGATGELFF. V and J are TRBV7-8 and TRBJ2-2, with TRBD2 as a possible D gene (6 bases). The germline V gene has CDR1 SGHVS and CDR2 FQNEAQ. V dropped 2 bases and J dropped 4 bases, with 8 bases sitting between them. The CDR3 extends over 14 amino acids. Variable domain in full (rest from reference TRBV7-8 and TRBJ2-2): GAGVSQSPRYKVAKRGQDVALRCDPISGHVSLFWYQQALGQGPEFLTYFQNEAQLDKSGLPSDRFFAERPEGSVSTLKIQRTQQEDSAVYLCASSLTGATGELFFGEGSRLTVL.

This rearrangement joins TRBV4-3 to TRBJ1-2, with TRBD1 identical over 9 bases. The germline gives CDR1 LGHNA, CDR2 YSLEER. Trimming at V came to 0 bases and at J to 4 bases, leaving 9 bases not matched to a gene. The CDR3 runs 17 residues. CDR3 sequence: CASSQDLRNRGLYGYTF. The CDR3 nucleotides are TGCGCCAGCAGCCAAGACCTACGGAACAGGGGGCTCTATGGCTACACCTTC.

The V gene is TRBV9, the J gene TRBJ2-3, with D perhaps matching TRBD2 (7 bases). Trimming removed 2 bases at V and 2 bases at J, with 9 bases between. The CDR3 runs 14 residues. Germline V gives CDR1 SGDLS, CDR2 YYNGEE. The CDR3 sequence is CASSVGGHTDTQYF. The CDR3 DNA is TGTGCCAGCAGCGTCGGGGGGCACACAGATACGCAGTATTTT.

The gene calls are TRBV6-1 and TRBJ2-2, with D unresolved. The CDR3 contains 16 residues. V gave up 3 bases and J gave up 1 base, with 12 bases separating them. Germline lookup yields CDR1 MNHNS and CDR2 SASEGT. The CDR3 loop is CASSDYFGVNTGELFF. CDR3 sequence (DNA): TGTGCCAGCAGTGATTATTTCGGAGTGAACACCGGGGAGCTGTTTTTT.

The rearrangement links TRBV12-5 to TRBJ2-2; D ambiguous. V lost 0 bases to trimming and J lost 2 bases, with 16 bases between them. This CDR3 is built from 18 residues. CDR1 is LGHNT, CDR2 FRNRAP, per germline. The CDR3 sequence: CASGLVPRWQTNTGELFF. As DNA, the CDR3 is TGTGCTAGTGGTTTGGTTCCGAGATGGCAGACTAACACCGGGGAGCTGTTTTTT.

This rearrangement joins TRBV6-6 to TRBJ2-1, with 8 bases that match TRBD2. The CDR3 is made up of 13 amino acids. Trimming took 6 bases from V and 7 from J; bases not matched to a gene: 5. The germline V gene encodes CDR1 MNHNY and CDR2 SVGAGI (reference sequence). The CDR3 DNA is TGTGCCAGCAGCCTATCGGGGGGGAATGAGCAGTTCTTC. Translating it yields CASSLSGGNEQFF.

The J gene is TRBJ1-1, the V gene TRBV29-1; D perhaps matches TRBD1 (6 bases). The V gene lost 7 bases and the J gene lost 4 bases, with 22 bases spanning the gap. CDR3 size: 15 residues. CDR1 is SQVTM, CDR2 ANQGSEA, per germline. The CDR3 sequence is CSAHNPFGQSTEAFF. CDR3 DNA: TGCAGCGCCCACAACCCGTTCGGACAGTCCACTGAAGCTTTCTTT. Filled out from reference TRBV29-1 and TRBJ1-1, the complete variable domain reads SAVISQKPSRDICQRGTSLTIQCQVDSQVTMMFWYRQQPGQSLTLIATANQGSEATYESGFVIDKFPISRPNLTFSTLTVSNMSPEDSSIYLCSAHNPFGQSTEAFFGQGTRLTVV.

The chain couples TRBV19 to TRBJ1-3; no clear D gene. Trimming pared 7 bases from V and 0 bases from J, leaving 16 bases between. CDR1 and CDR2 (germline): LNHDA, SQIVND (reference sequence). CDR3 length: 16 amino acids. CDR3 coding DNA: TGTGCCAGTAATATCCCCGGGGTCTTCTCTGGAAACACCATATATTTT. It is translated as CASNIPGVFSGNTIYF.

The chain couples TRBV5-6 to TRBJ2-7; 7 nucleotides match TRBD1. Trimming cost V 4 bases and J 3 bases; bases outside gene matches: 13. Germline values: CDR1 SGHDT, CDR2 YYEEEE. The CDR3 contains 16 residues. CDR3: CASSPRTGPPVYEQYF. The CDR3, as DNA: TGTGCCAGCAGCCCCCGGACAGGCCCGCCAGTCTACGAGCAGTACTTC.

This clone was observed a single time. The chain carries TRBV19 and TRBJ1-5, with 7 bases lining up with TRBD1. CDR1 and CDR2 from the germline V gene are LNHDA and SQIVND (reference sequence). The CDR3 runs to 18 residues. After removal of 5 bases from V and 0 bases from J, the junction contained 13 bases not matched to a gene. The CDR3 region is CASSEKRTGLYSNQPQHF. CDR3 DNA sequence: TGTGCCAGTAGTGAAAAAAGGACAGGACTTTATAGCAATCAGCCCCAGCATTTT.

The genes are TRBV27 and TRBJ1-5, with 9 bases aligning to TRBD1. CDR3 length equals 17 residues. Looked up from germline, CDR1 is MNHEY and CDR2 is SMNVEV (reference sequence). With V trimmed by 1 base and J by 1 base, 5 bases remained unmatched. For the CDR3, the DNA is TGTGCCAGCAGTTTATTAGCACAGGGGGCGAGCAATCAGCCCCAGCATTTT. Its protein is CASSLLAQGASNQPQHF.

The chain carries TRBV6-1 and TRBJ2-1; maybe TRBD1 (6 bases). With 3 bases removed from V and 12 bases from J, the gap between germline ends came to 21 bases. CDR3 length: 15 residues. Germline V CDR1 and CDR2: MNHNS, SASEGT. The CDR3 region is CASSDRLRDNSGQFF. CDR3 sequence (DNA): TGTGCCAGCAGTGACCGCCTTAGGGACAATTCGGGGCAGTTCTTC.